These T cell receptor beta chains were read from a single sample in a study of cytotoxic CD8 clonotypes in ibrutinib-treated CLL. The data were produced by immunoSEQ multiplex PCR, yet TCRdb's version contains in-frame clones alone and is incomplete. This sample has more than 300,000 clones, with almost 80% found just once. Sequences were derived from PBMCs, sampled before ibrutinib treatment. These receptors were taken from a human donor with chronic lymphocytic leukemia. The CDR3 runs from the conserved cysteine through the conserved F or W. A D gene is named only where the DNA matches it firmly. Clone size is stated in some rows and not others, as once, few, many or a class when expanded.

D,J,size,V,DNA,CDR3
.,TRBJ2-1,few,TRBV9,TGTGCCAGCAGCCTGCGTGGCCAAGGGGCCTACAATGAGCAGTTCTTC,CASSLRGQGAYNEQFF
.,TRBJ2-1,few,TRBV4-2,TGTGCCAGCAGCCAAGATCGTTTGGGCGAGCAGTTCTTC,CASSQDRLGEQFF
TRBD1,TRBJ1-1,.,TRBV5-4,TGTGCCAGCAGCCCGAGGGGGCAGCGTCCTGAAGCTTTCTTT,CASSPRGQRPEAFF
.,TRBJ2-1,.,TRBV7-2,TGTGCCAGCAGCTCTATGGGGTACTACAATGAGCAGTTCTTC,CASSSMGYYNEQFF
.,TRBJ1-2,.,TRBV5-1,TGCGCCAGCAGCTTAAATTTGCTGGAATATGGCTACACCTTC,CASSLNLLEYGYTF
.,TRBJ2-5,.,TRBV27,TGTGCCAGAACGATCCGGGGAAGGGGGAATCAAGAGACCCAGTACTTC,CARTIRGRGNQETQYF
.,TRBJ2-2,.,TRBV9,TGTGCCAGCAGCGCGGGACTCCGGAACACCGGGGAGCTGTTTTTT,CASSAGLRNTGELFF
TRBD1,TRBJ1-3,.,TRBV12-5,TGTGCTAGTGGTTTGGACAGGGGGCGTCTTGGAAACACCATATATTTT,CASGLDRGRLGNTIYF
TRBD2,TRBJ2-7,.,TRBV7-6,TGTGCCAGCAGCCCTGGACTAGCGGGAGTCGAGCAGTACTTC,CASSPGLAGVEQYF
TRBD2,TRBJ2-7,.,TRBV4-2,TGTGCCAGCAGCCATGGGCCCCGGACTAGGCTTTACGAGCAGTACTTC,CASSHGPRTRLYEQYF
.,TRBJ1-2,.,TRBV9,TGTGCCAGCAGCCCCCCGGGGGTGTCTAACTATGGCTACACCTTC,CASSPPGVSNYGYTF
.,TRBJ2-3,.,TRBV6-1,TGTGCCAGCAGTGAAACAGGGTACACAGATACGCAGTATTTT,CASSETGYTDTQYF
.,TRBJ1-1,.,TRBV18,TGTGCCAGCTCACGGGAGGGCGGGTTGAACACTGAAGCTTTCTTT,CASSREGGLNTEAFF
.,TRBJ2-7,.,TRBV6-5,TGTGCCAGCAGTTACTCCCTTGCGGCCTACGAGCAGTACTTC,CASSYSLAAYEQYF
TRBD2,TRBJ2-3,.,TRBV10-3,TGTGCCATCAGGGAAACACTAGCGGCCACAGATACGCAGTATTTT,CAIRETLAATDTQYF
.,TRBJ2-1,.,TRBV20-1,TGCAGTAGCAACGGACTCAATGAGCAGTTCTTC,CSSNGLNEQFF
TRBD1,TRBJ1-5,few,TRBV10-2,TGCGCCAGCGGCGGACAGGGGGCTATTCAGCCCCAGCATTTT,CASGGQGAIQPQHF
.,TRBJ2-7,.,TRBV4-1,TGCGCCAGCAGCCAAGGTACAGCGTTGGCCGAGCAGTACTTC,CASSQGTALAEQYF
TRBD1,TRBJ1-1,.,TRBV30,TGTGCCTGGATTGGGACAGGGTCTGAAGCTTTCTTT,CAWIGTGSEAFF
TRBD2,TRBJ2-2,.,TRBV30,TGTGCCTGGAGTGCTCACGGGACTAGCGGGAGGAACACCGGGGAGCTGTTTTTT,CAWSAHGTSGRNTGELFF
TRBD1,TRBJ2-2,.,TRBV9,TGTGCCAGCAGGCGGACAGGGGAAGAGTCCGGGGAGCTGTTTTTT,CASRRTGEESGELFF
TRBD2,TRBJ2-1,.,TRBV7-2,TGTGCCAGCAGCTTTGGAAGCGGGAGGGAAGTAAATGAGCAGTTCTTC,CASSFGSGREVNEQFF
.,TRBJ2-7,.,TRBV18,TGTGCCAGCTCACCACTGGCGGGTTTCTCCTACGAGCAGTACTTC,CASSPLAGFSYEQYF
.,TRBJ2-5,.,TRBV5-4,TGTGCCAGCAGCTCTTATAGGACTTTGTACCAAGAGACCCAGTACTTC,CASSSYRTLYQETQYF
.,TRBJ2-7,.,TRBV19,TGTGCCAGTAGACCTGACAGATCCTACGAGCAGTACTTC,CASRPDRSYEQYF
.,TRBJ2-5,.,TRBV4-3,TGCGCCAGCAGCCAATCCTCTGGACGGCTCCAAGAGACCCAGTACTTC,CASSQSSGRLQETQYF
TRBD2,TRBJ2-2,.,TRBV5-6,TGTGCCAGCAGCGCGCGAGCTAGCGGGAGGGCCGACGGGGAGCTGTTTTTT,CASSARASGRADGELFF
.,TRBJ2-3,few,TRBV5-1,TGCGCCAGCAAGACAGAAAGCACAGATACGCAGTATTTT,CASKTESTDTQYF
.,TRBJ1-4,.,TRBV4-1,TGCGCCAGCAGCCAACCGTTGACAGGAACAAATGAAAAACTGTTTTTT,CASSQPLTGTNEKLFF
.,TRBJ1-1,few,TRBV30,TGTGCCTGGAGTGTATATCCCGTACTTACTGAAGCTTTCTTT,CAWSVYPVLTEAFF
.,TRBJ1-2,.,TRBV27,TGTGCCAGCAGCCCCGAGTGGAGCTATGGCTACACCTTC,CASSPEWSYGYTF
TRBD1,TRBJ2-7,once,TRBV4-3,TGCGCCAGCAGCCAAGAGCAACAGGGGGCCCACGAGCAGTACTTC,CASSQEQQGAHEQYF
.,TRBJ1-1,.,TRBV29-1,TGCAGCGTCACTGACCGGACTGAAGCTTTCTTT,CSVTDRTEAFF
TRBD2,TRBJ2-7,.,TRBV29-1,TGCAGCGTTGGGAGCGGGAGGACGGGGGAGCAGTACTTC,CSVGSGRTGEQYF
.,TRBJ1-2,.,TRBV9,TGTGCCAGCAGCATAGACCCCTATGGCTACACCTTC,CASSIDPYGYTF
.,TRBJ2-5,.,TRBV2,TGTGCCAGCAGGGGCCCTCCGGGACGGGAGACCCAGTACTTC,CASRGPPGRETQYF
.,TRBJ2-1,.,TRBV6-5,TGTGCCAGCAGTGCAGCGGCTAACTACAATGAGCAGTTCTTC,CASSAAANYNEQFF
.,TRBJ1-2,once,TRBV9,TGTGCCAGCAGCGTAGCCCTGGAAAGGAACTATGGCTACACCTTC,CASSVALERNYGYTF
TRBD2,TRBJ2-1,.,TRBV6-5,TGTGCCAGCAGTTATGGGCTAGCGGGACCTAATGAGCAGTTCTTC,CASSYGLAGPNEQFF
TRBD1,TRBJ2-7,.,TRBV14,TGTGCCAGCAGCCAAATCCCGGGACAGACCTACGAGCAGTACTTC,CASSQIPGQTYEQYF
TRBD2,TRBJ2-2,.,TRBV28,TGTGCCAGCAGTCTAACTAGCGGGAGTTCTGTGAACACCGGGGAGCTGTTTTTT,CASSLTSGSSVNTGELFF
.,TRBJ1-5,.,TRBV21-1,TGTGCCAGCAGCAAAGGGGGCCGGGAACCCGGTTTGGATCAGCCCCAGCATTTT,CASSKGGREPGLDQPQHF
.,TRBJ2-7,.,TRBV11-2,TGTGCCAGCAGCGTTAGGGGTAGCTGGGATTTCTCCTACGAGCAGTACTTC,CASSVRGSWDFSYEQYF
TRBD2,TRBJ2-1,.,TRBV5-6,TGTGCCAGCAGCCCGGGACTAGAGTATGAGCAGTTCTTC,CASSPGLEYEQFF
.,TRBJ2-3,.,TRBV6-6,TGTGCCAGCAGCCTGGAACGTTATTCAGATACGCAGTATTTT,CASSLERYSDTQYF
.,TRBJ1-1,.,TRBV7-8,TGTGCCAGCAGCCTGATGCCGGCGAACACTGAAGCTTTCTTT,CASSLMPANTEAFF
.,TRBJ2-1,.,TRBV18,TGTGCCAGCTCACCAACCAACGTCTACAATGAGCAGTTCTTC,CASSPTNVYNEQFF
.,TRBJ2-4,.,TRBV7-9,TGTGCCAGCAGCTTAGGGCCTGGACCGATTAAGGCCAAAAACATTCAGTACTTC,CASSLGPGPIKAKNIQYF
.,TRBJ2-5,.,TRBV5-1,TGCGCCAGCAGCTTGGCCGCCGGGAGATCCCAAGAGACCCAGTACTTC,CASSLAAGRSQETQYF
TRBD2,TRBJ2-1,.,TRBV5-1,TGCGCCAGCATAGGGACTAGCGGGATCTACAATGAGCAGTTCTTC,CASIGTSGIYNEQFF
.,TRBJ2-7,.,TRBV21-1,TGTGCCAGCAGGATTTCAGGAGATGATGACGAGCAGTACTTC,CASRISGDDDEQYF
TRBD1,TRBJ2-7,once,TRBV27,TGTGCCAGCAGACGGACAGGGTCGTTCTACGAGCAGTACTTC,CASRRTGSFYEQYF
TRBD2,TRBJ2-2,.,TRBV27,TGTGCCAGCAGTCGGCGGACTAGCGGGACCGGGGAGCTGTTTTTT,CASSRRTSGTGELFF